The 5 T cell receptor beta chains in this list originate from one sample, sequenced in a study of tumor-infiltrating lymphocytes in localized non-small cell lung cancer. TCRdb's table, derived via immunoSEQ multiplex PCR, lists solely in-frame clones and lacks some. The table has around 2,300 clones, approximately 53% seen once. Source material: uninvolved lung tissue not adjacent to the tumor. These receptors were obtained from a human donor with non-small cell lung cancer. Some clones in this sample may be carry-over from other donors' samples.

The V call is TRBV28, the J call TRBJ2-5; D assignment may be TRBD1 or TRBD2 (5 bases each). Per the germline V gene, CDR1 is MDHEN and CDR2 is SYDVKM. Trimming took 6 bases from V and 5 from J, leaving 16 bases between them. This CDR3 comprises 14 residues. CDR3 DNA: TGTGCCAGCAGCGGGACGGTTGGGTGGGAGACCCAGTACTTC. It yields the protein CASSGTVGWETQYF.

The chain couples TRBV23-1 to TRBJ1-2; no reliable D call. TRBV23-1 is reported as an ORF; its role is uncertain. The CDR3 runs 14 residues. Trimming stripped 0 bases from V and 4 bases from J, with 9 bases between. CDR3 residues: CASSQSVGFYGYTF. DNA for the CDR3: TGCGCCAGCAGTCAATCAGTAGGGTTCTATGGCTACACCTTC.

The chain has TRBV7-2 and TRBJ1-1, with no clear D. V was cut by 2 bases and J by 8 bases, with 9 bases left in between. This CDR3 has 12 amino acids. Germline CDR1 reads SGHTA; CDR2 reads FQGNSA. CDR3 amino acids: CASSLFGVEAFF. The CDR3 DNA is TGTGCCAGCAGCTTATTCGGGGTAGAAGCTTTCTTT. Based on the CDR3 plus reference TRBV7-2 and TRBJ1-1, the full variable domain is GAGVSQSPSNKVTEKGKDVELRCDPISGHTALYWYRQSLGQGLEFLIYFQGNSAPDKSGLPSDRFSAERTGGSVSTLTIQRTQQEDSAVYLCASSLFGVEAFFGQGTRLTVV.

In this sample, this clone turned up once. The chain combines TRBV7-7 with TRBJ2-5; 14 positions match TRBD2. The germline V gene encodes CDR1 SSHAT and CDR2 FNYEAQ (reference sequence). CDR3 size: 17 residues. Trimming cost V 5 bases and J 4 bases; bases outside gene matches: 9. CDR3 loop: CASSPGLAGGKGETQYF. The DNA of the CDR3 is TGTGCCAGCAGCCCAGGACTAGCGGGAGGCAAGGGAGAGACCCAGTACTTC.

This clone has only a few counts. The CDR3 region is CASSLALGGQYEQYF. For the CDR3, the DNA is TGTGCCAGCAGCTTAGCGCTAGGGGGCCAGTACGAGCAGTACTTC. The chain is built from TRBV7-2 and TRBJ2-7; TRBD1 aligns across 7 bases. The germline V gene encodes CDR1 SGHTA and CDR2 FQGNSA. V was pared by 0 bases and J by 4 bases, with 6 bases of the junction left unmatched. This CDR3 is 15 amino acids long.